This T cell receptor beta chain was identified during a study of shared clonotypes between healthy human individuals. In the sorted-subset replicate PCRs, around 220 ng DNA, around 30,000 T cell genomes, was used. Clones were sequenced by immunoSEQ multiplex PCR, and TCRdb holds only the in-frame ones, with some missing. The data hold approximately 2,000,000 clones, with 85% to 95% observed a single time. Whole-study findings and limits: Sharing across a few donors was seen in 4% to 6.5% of naive CD4 clonotypes.

This clone was picked up one time. Its antigen remains unknown. CDR1 ENHRY and CDR2 SYGVKD come from the germline V gene. The CDR3 length is 14 residues. Trimming removed 8 bases at V and 0 bases at J, with 12 bases between. This TCR was recovered from a man aged 18 to 30 in good health. Some clones in this sample may be carry-over from other donors' samples. The chain employs TRBV10-3 and TRBJ2-3; possibly TRBD2 for D (6 bases). Material: naive CD4+ T cells from PBMCs. Subset of the sample: CD45RA+ positively selected. Written as DNA, the CDR3 is TGTGCCATCTCCAGGAGGGGAAGCACAGATACGCAGTATTTT. This encodes CAISRRGSTDTQYF.